A single sample gave rise to the 27 T cell receptor beta chains below, sequenced in a study of cytomegalovirus exposure and HLA in healthy donors. The protocol was immunoSEQ multiplex PCR, while the TCRdb copy is restricted to in-frame clones and leaves out a portion. Counted here are roughly 130,000 clones, around nine tenths occurring once; the ten biggest clones make up about 3.5%. The specimen was PBMCs. The receptors derive from a man between 25 and 39 years old in good health and CMV-seronegative.

This chain joins TRBV6-6 and TRBJ2-1; a possible D gene is TRBD1 (6 bases). In germline, CDR1 is MNHNY, CDR2 SVGAGI (reference sequence). The CDR3 length is 13 residues. V was trimmed by 5 bases and J by 4 bases, leaving 9 bases between them. CDR3 sequence: CASSPRGYNEQFF. The CDR3 DNA follows: TGTGCCAGCAGTCCCAGGGGTTACAATGAGCAGTTCTTC.

This clone was detected once. CDR3 nucleotides: TGTGCCAGCAGCTCAGACAGGGTTAGCACAGATACGCAGTATTTT. Residues: CASSSDRVSTDTQYF. The V and J genes are TRBV13 and TRBJ2-3, with 7 bases that match TRBD1. Unmatched junction bases numbered 4, after V lost 4 bases and J lost 0 bases. The germline gives CDR1 PRHDT, CDR2 FYEKMQ (reference sequence). CDR3 size: 15 residues.

The CDR3 region is CASSDQDYYNEQFF. In nucleotides, the CDR3 is TGTGCCAGTAGCGATCAGGACTATTACAATGAGCAGTTCTTC. The gene calls are TRBV19 and TRBJ2-1; D is perhaps TRBD2 (6 bases). CDR1 is LNHDA, CDR2 SQIVND, per germline (reference sequence). Trimming left V 6 bases short and J 4 bases short, with 13 bases between. The CDR3 covers 14 residues.

The chain carries TRBV7-2 and TRBJ2-1, with D perhaps TRBD2 (5 bases). The ends were cut back, 7 bases at V and 4 bases at J, with 17 bases in the middle. The CDR3 is 15 residues long. From germline, CDR1 is SGHTA and CDR2 FQGNSA. The CDR3 loop is CASTGGPRGYNEQFF. The DNA of the CDR3 is TGTGCCAGCACCGGCGGACCCCGGGGATACAATGAGCAGTTCTTC.

In its sample, this clone was seen once. V and J are TRBV13 and TRBJ2-5, with 9 bases that match TRBD2. V gave up 4 bases and J gave up 5 bases; unmatched junction bases: 5. This CDR3 spans 14 amino acids. Germline V lookup: CDR1 PRHDT, CDR2 FYEKMQ (reference sequence). The CDR3 DNA follows: TGTGCCAGCAGCTCCGGACTAGCGTGGGAGACCCAGTACTTC. Its protein product is CASSSGLAWETQYF. Together with reference TRBV13 and TRBJ2-5, the CDR3 gives the full variable domain: AAGVIQSPRHLIKEKRETATLKCYPIPRHDTVYWYQQGPGQDPQFLISFYEKMQSDKGSIPDRFSAQQFSDYHSELNMSSLELGDSALYFCASSSGLAWETQYFGPGTRLLVL.

The chain carries TRBV7-2 and TRBJ2-7; tentatively, D is TRBD2 (5 bases). CDR1 is SGHTA, CDR2 FQGNSA, per germline. Trimming stripped 1 base from V and 6 bases from J, with 16 bases between. This CDR3 comprises 15 residues. The CDR3 region is CASSLVGQARGEQYF. The DNA of the CDR3 is TGTGCCAGCAGCTTAGTCGGTCAGGCCCGGGGCGAGCAGTACTTC.

V and J are TRBV10-2 and TRBJ2-7, with 8 nucleotides matching TRBD1. V lost 2 bases, J lost 1 base, and 4 bases stayed unmatched. The CDR3 runs to 15 residues. Germline lookup yields CDR1 WSHSY and CDR2 SAAADI. This chain's CDR3 is CASSETGGSSYEQYF. The CDR3 DNA follows: TGCGCCAGCAGTGAGACAGGGGGTAGTTCCTACGAGCAGTACTTC.

The chain carries TRBV29-1 and TRBJ2-3; possibly TRBD2 for D (6 bases). Per the germline V gene, CDR1 is SQVTM and CDR2 is ANQGSEA. Trimming took off 6 bases at V and 2 bases at J, with 18 bases between the two ends. This CDR3 is built from 15 residues. CDR3 DNA: TGCAGCGTGGGGGAAGCGGGCCAGGCCACAGATACGCAGTATTTT. Its protein product is CSVGEAGQATDTQYF.

The chain links TRBV5-6 to TRBJ2-3; 10 positions agree with TRBD2. V lost 4 bases, J lost 2 bases, and 10 bases stayed unmatched. Germline CDR1 and CDR2: SGHDT and YYEEEE. This CDR3 has 17 residues. CDR3 region: CASSQHLAGVYTDTQYF. CDR3 DNA: TGTGCCAGCAGCCAGCACCTAGCGGGGGTTTACACAGATACGCAGTATTTT.

The gene calls are TRBV7-9 and TRBJ1-1, with TRBD1 as a possible D gene (5 bases). The CDR3 has 14 residues. Deletions cut 3 bases from V and 3 bases from J, with 11 bases between. CDR1 and CDR2 (germline): SEHNR, FQNEAQ (reference sequence). The DNA for the CDR3 is TGTGCCAGCAGCTTGGAAGGGGCCCACACTGAAGCTTTCTTT. Residues: CASSLEGAHTEAFF.

The V call is TRBV6-4, the J call TRBJ2-5; the match to TRBD1 covers 7 bases. V lost 5 bases and J lost 1; bases outside the gene matches: 10. The CDR3 extends over 16 amino acids. The germline V gene encodes CDR1 MRHNA and CDR2 SNTAGT. In nucleotides, the CDR3 is TGTGCCAGCAGTTTTAACCGGGACAGCCTCCAAGAGACCCAGTACTTC. This translates into CASSFNRDSLQETQYF.

The gene calls are TRBV27 and TRBJ2-5; possibly TRBD1 for D (5 bases). The CDR3 runs 14 residues. V was shortened by 3 bases and J by 1 base, with 9 bases between the two germline ends. The V gene's germline CDR1 is MNHEY and CDR2 SMNVEV (reference sequence). This CDR3 reads CASSFQGFQETQYF. The CDR3 DNA is TGTGCCAGCAGTTTTCAGGGATTCCAAGAGACCCAGTACTTC.

This clone was seen a single time. The chain has TRBV25-1 and TRBJ2-3, with D perhaps TRBD1 (6 bases). The V end was cut by 7 bases, the J end by 2 bases, with 13 bases between. Germline-derived CDR1 and CDR2 are MGHDK and SYGVNS. CDR3 length equals 14 residues. The CDR3 protein is CASTKDSNTDTQYF. CDR3 nucleotides: TGTGCCAGCACAAAGGACAGCAACACAGATACGCAGTATTTT.

This chain links TRBV27 with TRBJ1-1; TRBD1 aligns across 8 bases. This CDR3 spans 15 amino acids. The V segment lost 7 bases and the J segment 1 base; nucleotides outside the gene matches: 8. The V gene's germline CDR1 is MNHEY and CDR2 SMNVEV (reference sequence). The DNA of the CDR3 is TGTGCCAGCACCTTGGACAGGGAAGGGAACACTGAAGCTTTCTTT. It codes for CASTLDREGNTEAFF.

This clone was picked up a small number of times. The rearrangement uses TRBV2 and TRBJ1-2; 7 bases align to TRBD1. There are 15 residues in the CDR3. Germline assignment: CDR1 SNHLY and CDR2 FYNNEI. V shed 3 bases and J 3 bases; nucleotides not matched to a gene: 7. The CDR3 reads CASSESGGRDYGYTF. In nucleotides, the CDR3 is TGTGCCAGCAGTGAGTCAGGGGGGCGCGACTATGGCTACACCTTC.

The chain employs TRBV5-4 and TRBJ2-7; 12 nucleotides line up with TRBD2. The CDR3 covers 14 residues. V lost 4 bases and J lost 5; bases outside the gene matches: 4. Germline lookup yields CDR1 SGHNT and CDR2 YYREEE (reference sequence). CDR3 residues: CASSTGLAGNEQYF. Written as DNA, the CDR3 is TGTGCCAGCAGCACCGGACTAGCGGGGAACGAGCAGTACTTC.

This clone was observed a handful of times. This chain joins TRBV20-1 and TRBJ1-1; D not resolved. V was clipped by 6 bases and J by 1 base, with 6 bases between them. This CDR3 spans 11 amino acids. Germline V CDR1 and CDR2: DFQATT, SNEGSKA (reference sequence). The CDR3 bases are TGCAGTGCCCCCCGGAACACTGAAGCTTTCTTT. Its protein is CSAPRNTEAFF.

This chain joins TRBV5-4 and TRBJ2-2, with TRBD2 matching 15 bases. The length of the CDR3 is 19 residues. V shed 4 bases, J shed 1 base, and the junction held 8 bases outside the gene matches. CDR1 SGHNT and CDR2 YYREEE come from the germline V gene (reference sequence). The CDR3 protein is CASSIRGLAGGVNTGELFF. CDR3 coding DNA: TGTGCCAGCAGCATCCGCGGACTAGCGGGGGGGGTGAACACCGGGGAGCTGTTTTTT.

The CDR3 spells CASTPDRGESDGQYF. Written as DNA, the CDR3 is TGTGCCAGCACCCCGGACAGGGGTGAATCGGATGGCCAGTACTTC. The V call is TRBV27, the J call TRBJ2-5, with 9 positions matching TRBD1. CDR3 length: 15 residues. After removal of 7 bases from V and 10 bases from J, the junction contained 16 bases not matched to a gene. CDR1 MNHEY and CDR2 SMNVEV come from the germline V gene (reference sequence).

The J gene is TRBJ2-2, the V gene TRBV29-1; the D is unclear. CDR1 is SQVTM and CDR2 is ANQGSEA in the germline V gene. CDR3 length: 14 residues. V lost 4 bases and J 3 bases, leaving 12 bases between the germline ends. CDR3 in amino acids: CSVVVAVDTGELFF. The CDR3 nucleotides are TGCAGCGTTGTGGTGGCGGTCGACACCGGGGAGCTGTTTTTT.

This clone has just one count. The chain couples TRBV6-1 to TRBJ1-5; tentatively, D is TRBD1 (5 bases). CDR1 and CDR2 from the germline V gene are MNHNS and SASEGT. The length of the CDR3 is 12 residues. V shed 6 bases and J shed 6 bases, with 9 bases lying between them. The CDR3 DNA reads as TGTGCCAGCAGACAGGTGGGTCAGCCCCAGCATTTT. Its protein product is CASRQVGQPQHF.

This rearrangement joins TRBV19 to TRBJ1-2, with TRBD1 identical over 8 bases. The V segment lost 2 bases and the J segment 8 bases; nucleotides outside the gene matches: 13. The germline V gene has CDR1 LNHDA and CDR2 SQIVND (reference sequence). This CDR3 is built from 16 residues. The CDR3 region is CASSISGGEGAKGYTF. CDR3 bases: TGTGCCAGTAGTATATCAGGGGGCGAAGGAGCTAAAGGCTACACCTTC.

This chain joins TRBV5-1 and TRBJ2-1; 7 nucleotides agree with TRBD1. The length of the CDR3 is 15 residues. V was pared by 1 base and J by 6 bases, with 7 bases of the junction left unmatched. The germline V gene encodes CDR1 SGHRS and CDR2 YFSETQ. The CDR3 sequence: CASSLPQTGSNEQFF. The CDR3 DNA reads TGCGCCAGCAGCTTGCCTCAGACAGGGAGCAATGAGCAGTTCTTC.

The gene calls are TRBV6-5 and TRBJ1-1, with D unclear. The germline V gene has CDR1 MNHEY and CDR2 SVGAGI. CDR3 length equals 16 residues. The germline V and J ends were trimmed by 0 bases and 0 bases, with 11 bases remaining between them. The CDR3 reads CASSYSTRGMNTEAFF. The CDR3 DNA follows: TGTGCCAGCAGTTACTCGACTCGGGGTATGAACACTGAAGCTTTCTTT.

The CDR3 loop reads CASSLQGGTYGYTF. The CDR3, as DNA: TGTGCCAGCAGCTTACAGGGAGGCACCTATGGCTACACCTTC. This chain uses TRBV7-9 with TRBJ1-2; D is possibly TRBD1 (5 bases). V gave up 2 bases and J gave up 4 bases, with 11 bases separating them. The CDR3 runs to 14 residues. Germline V gene lookup returns CDR1 SEHNR and CDR2 FQNEAQ (reference sequence).

The chain joins TRBV5-6 to TRBJ1-2; 11 bases fit TRBD1. V gave up 3 bases and J gave up 4 bases; unmatched junction bases: 2. The CDR3 is 14 amino acids. Germline V gives CDR1 SGHDT, CDR2 YYEEEE. CDR3 in amino acids: CASSSGTGGYGYTF. The CDR3 nucleotides read TGTGCCAGCAGCTCCGGGACAGGGGGCTATGGCTACACCTTC.

This chain connects TRBV15 to TRBJ1-5; D is unresolved. The CDR3 is 15 amino acids. From germline, CDR1 is LNHNV and CDR2 YYDKDF (reference sequence). V dropped 1 base and J dropped 2 bases, with 9 bases sitting between them. In DNA, the CDR3 is TGTGCCACCAGCAGAGGACTGGTGGGCAATCAGCCCCAGCATTTT. It specifies CATSRGLVGNQPQHF.